This TCR beta chain comes out of a study of T cell responses to AZD1222 COVID-19 vaccine. The CDR3 spans 17 residues. The germline V gene has CDR1 KGHSH and CDR2 LQKENI. V was cut by 3 bases and J by 2 bases, with 16 bases left in between. Generated by immunoSEQ multiplex PCR, the TCRdb table keeps only in-frame clones and is missing some. The repertoire includes 150,000 to 200,000 clones, 91% of them detected once, and less than 2.5% sits in the top ten. This clone is a singleton in its sample. The chain uses TRBV18 and TRBJ1-4; weak D call: TRBD1 (5 bases). The clonotype was recovered from an adult in good health. The sample in question was peripheral blood, obtained on day 0 of AZD1222 vaccination. CDR3 in DNA: TGTGCCAGCTCACCGGGCCTACGGGGGTTGACTAATGAAAAACTGTTTTTT. This codes for CASSPGLRGLTNEKLFF.